This T cell receptor beta chain was recovered during a study of cytomegalovirus exposure and HLA in healthy donors. The V segment lost 3 bases and the J segment 4 bases; nucleotides outside the gene matches: 6. Germline V gene data show CDR1 as SGDLS and CDR2 as YYNGEE. This CDR3 contains 14 residues. To note about this clone: Its antigen is unknown.

Study findings and constraints: A classifier reportedly called cytomegalovirus status with high sensitivity and specificity. First-cohort TCR clusters tended to co-occur in the 130 or so validation repertoires, a later analysis found.

TCRdb's table, derived via immunoSEQ multiplex PCR, lists solely in-frame clones and lacks some. The sample consists of 150,000 to 200,000 clones, around nine tenths of them appearing once. The material sequenced was PBMCs. This chain links TRBV9 with TRBJ1-2; 7 bases are shared with TRBD1. This clonotype was obtained from a woman aged 25 to 39 in good health and CMV-seronegative. In DNA form, the CDR3 reads TGTGCCAGCAGCGCCAGGGGGAAGGGCTATGGCTACACCTTC. Amino acids: CASSARGKGYGYTF.